This entry lists 11 T cell receptor beta chains sequenced from one sample in a study of CD4 T cells in relation to SARS-CoV-2 and coronaviruses. TCRdb's copy holds only in-frame clones and misses some; the assay was immunoSEQ multiplex PCR. The repertoire consists of about 28,000 clones, with about 70% occurring once and the leading ten covering 20% to 25%. The unexposed donors gave CD4+ T cells in 2011-2018, prior to COVID-19. After ten to eleven days of culture, CD4+ T cells were isolated. These receptors' antigens are unknown. The sample was CD4+ T cells from PBMCs, cultured in vitro. The receptors derive from a human donor in good health.

The chain links TRBV10-1 to TRBJ2-7; the match to TRBD2 covers 10 bases. Germline assignment: CDR1 WNHNN and CDR2 SYGVQD (reference sequence). The CDR3 totals 15 residues. With V trimmed by 3 bases and J by 3 bases, 5 bases remained unmatched. The CDR3 loop reads CASSDEASGSYEQYF. The CDR3 DNA reads TGCGCCAGCAGTGACGAGGCTAGCGGGAGCTACGAGCAGTACTTC.

The rearrangement uses TRBV5-8 and TRBJ1-4, with 10 bases identical to TRBD1. The germline CDR1 and CDR2 sequences are SGHTS and YDEGEE. The CDR3 is 14 amino acids. The V segment lost 6 bases and the J segment 8 bases; nucleotides outside the gene matches: 7. As DNA, the CDR3 is TGTGCCAGCAACGCCCGGGACAGGGGCGAAAAACTGTTTTTT. Translated: CASNARDRGEKLFF.

This chain links TRBV25-1 with TRBJ2-2, with 8 bases that match TRBD2. V trimming: 5 bases; J trimming: 6 bases; junction bases outside the gene matches: 5. The CDR3 length is 14 residues. The germline gives CDR1 MGHDK, CDR2 SYGVNS. The CDR3 nucleotides read TGTGCCAGCAGTAGAGCGGGAGAGGCCGGGGAGCTGTTTTTT. Translated, it gives CASSRAGEAGELFF.

V gene TRBV19 combines with J gene TRBJ2-2, with TRBD1 matching over 7 bases. Germline CDR1 reads LNHDA; CDR2 reads SQIVND (reference sequence). This CDR3 region has 15 residues. V lost 3 bases to trimming and J lost 1 base; unmatched junction nucleotides: 2. The CDR3 protein is CASSIRTGNTGELFF. The DNA of the CDR3 is TGTGCCAGTAGTATCAGGACAGGGAACACCGGGGAGCTGTTTTTT.

A few counts support this clone. This chain joins TRBV19 and TRBJ2-1; 7 bases match TRBD2. Per germline, CDR1 LNHDA and CDR2 SQIVND (reference sequence). This CDR3 is 13 amino acids long. V lost 6 bases, J lost 8 bases, and 7 bases stayed unmatched. The CDR3 region is CASSIITSDEQFF. The CDR3 nucleotides read TGTGCCAGTAGCATAATTACTAGCGATGAGCAGTTCTTC. Looking up the rest from reference TRBV19 and TRBJ2-1 gives the full variable domain: DGGITQSPKYLFRKEGQNVTLSCEQNLNHDAMYWYRQDPGQGLRLIYYSQIVNDFQKGDIAEGYSVSREKKESFPLTVTSAQKNPTAFYLCASSIITSDEQFFGPGTRLTVL.

The J gene is TRBJ2-3, the V gene TRBV11-3; perhaps D is TRBD1 or TRBD2 (5 bases each). V gave up 1 base and J gave up 0 bases, with 23 bases separating them. This CDR3 has 20 amino acids. Germline V gives CDR1 SGHNT, CDR2 YENEEA. CDR3 loop: CASSLGKRLGERVSTDTQYF. CDR3 nucleotide sequence: TGTGCCAGCAGCTTAGGGAAGCGGCTGGGGGAGCGCGTCAGCACAGATACGCAGTATTTT.

The V call is TRBV19, the J call TRBJ2-3; the match to TRBD1 covers 10 bases. Germline V gene sequence: CDR1 LNHDA, CDR2 SQIVND (reference sequence). The junction had 3 bases not matched to a gene; V was cut back by 8 bases and J by 4 bases. The CDR3 is 13 amino acids. The DNA of the CDR3 is TGTGCCAGTGGGACAGGGGCTTCAGATACGCAGTATTTT. Its translation: CASGTGASDTQYF.

The genes are TRBV6-5 and TRBJ2-5, with D unclear. The germline V and J ends were trimmed by 2 bases and 5 bases, with 15 bases remaining between them. Germline values: CDR1 MNHEY, CDR2 SVGAGI. The CDR3 length is 15 residues. The CDR3 loop reads CASSYAHMRRETQYF. In DNA, the CDR3 is TGTGCCAGCAGTTACGCCCATATGAGGCGGGAGACCCAGTACTTC.

The J gene is TRBJ1-1, the V gene TRBV7-2; no reliable D call. Per germline, CDR1 SGHTA and CDR2 FQGNSA. This CDR3 has 15 residues. Trimming left V 1 base short and J 0 bases short, with 9 bases between. The CDR3 nucleotides read TGTGCCAGCAGCTTAGGGGAAGCAGTGAACACTGAAGCTTTCTTT. This sequence encodes CASSLGEAVNTEAFF. The full variable domain, its missing parts supplied by reference TRBV7-2 and TRBJ1-1, is GAGVSQSPSNKVTEKGKDVELRCDPISGHTALYWYRQSLGQGLEFLIYFQGNSAPDKSGLPSDRFSAERTGGSVSTLTIQRTQQEDSAVYLCASSLGEAVNTEAFFGQGTRLTVV.

CDR3 sequence: CATSRQGVGYTF. CDR3 nucleotides: TGTGCCACCAGCAGACAGGGGGTCGGCTACACCTTC. The gene calls are TRBV15 and TRBJ1-2; 7 bases are a match to TRBD1. The germline V gene encodes CDR1 LNHNV and CDR2 YYDKDF (reference sequence). Unmatched junction bases numbered 2, after V lost 2 bases and J lost 8 bases. This CDR3 contains 12 residues.

The rearrangement links TRBV11-2 to TRBJ2-7; D not resolved. The length of the CDR3 is 14 residues. CDR1 and CDR2 (germline): SGHAT, FQNNGV. Between the trimmed V and J ends, which lost 3 bases and 0 bases, there was a span of 9 bases. The CDR3, as DNA: TGTGCCAGCAGCTTGCGCATGAGCTCCTACGAGCAGTACTTC. It specifies CASSLRMSSYEQYF. The variable domain in full, with the rest retrieved from reference TRBV11-2 and TRBJ2-7, is EAGVAQSPRYKIIEKRQSVAFWCNPISGHATLYWYQQILGQGPKLLIQFQNNGVVDDSQLPKDRFSAERLKGVDSTLKIQPAKLEDSAVYLCASSLRMSSYEQYFGPGTRLTVT.